This T cell receptor (beta chain) was found in a study of prognosis after radiotherapy for stage I lung cancer. The study amplified the TCR beta CDR3 region from genomic DNA. This amplification was carried out by two rounds of multiplex PCR. With primers specific to each TRBV and TRBJ gene, the first-round PCR was performed. Each CDR3 protein is one row after TCRdb ran MiXCR on the multiplex PCR reads. The profile shows about 35,000 distinct CDR3 sequences, 25% to 40% of them singletons. This clonotype has at least ten counts. Its antigen remains unidentified. Regarding the study as a whole: Where distant metastases developed, patients had lower Shannon entropy after stereotactic body radiation therapy.

This CDR3 spans 15 amino acids. After removal of 3 bases from V and 0 bases from J, the junction contained 5 bases not matched to a gene. This receptor was obtained from a donor of 50 years or more with non-small cell lung cancer. This material consisted of PBMCs, taken before or after stereotactic body radiation therapy (not recorded which). The chain uses TRBV12-3 or TRBV12-4 and TRBJ2-7, with 7 positions matching TRBD1. This CDR3 reads CASSFTGASSYEQYF. CDR3 DNA: TGTGCCAGCAGTTTTACAGGGGCGAGCTCCTACGAGCAGTACTTC.